This is a list of T cell receptor beta chains from one sample in a study of PD-L1 blockade in urothelial cancer. This table comes from immunoSEQ multiplex PCR, and its TCRdb copy is limited to in-frame clones, with some not included. The data contain about 42,000 clones, more than 65% of them singletons. The input for sequencing was PBMCs, taken around atezolizumab (anti-PD-L1) treatment. All receptors come from a man between 65 and 85 years old with urothelial cancer. The CDR3 runs from the conserved cysteine through the conserved F or W. A D gene is named only where the DNA matches it firmly. Size is stated for part of the rows, as once, few or many counts, or as a class when the clone is expanded.

>.|TRBJ1-1|.|TRBV6-6
CASSPEKINRAPEAFF
TGTGCCAGCAGCCCCGAAAAAATCAACAGGGCCCCTGAAGCTTTCTTT
>.|TRBJ1-1|.|TRBV6-1
CATRITEGAFF
TGTGCCACCCGTATCACGGAGGGAGCTTTCTTT
>.|TRBJ2-7|.|TRBV2
CASSDRKTDRPYEQYF
TGTGCCAGCAGTGATAGAAAGACTGACCGACCCTACGAGCAGTACTTC
>.|TRBJ2-5|TRBD1|TRBV5-1
CASSLTPGGPETQYF
TGCGCCAGCAGCTTAACTCCAGGGGGACCAGAGACCCAGTACTTC
>.|TRBJ2-5|.|TRBV29-1
CSVEAGGYETQYF
TGCAGCGTTGAAGCAGGGGGGTATGAGACCCAGTACTTC
>.|TRBJ2-3|.|TRBV18
CASSPSGAFTDTQYF
TGTGCCAGCTCACCAAGCGGAGCATTCACAGATACGCAGTATTTT
>.|TRBJ1-2|.|TRBV5-1
CASSLSGALEGYTF
TGCGCCAGCAGCTTAAGCGGGGCACTTGAAGGCTACACCTTC
>.|TRBJ2-7|.|TRBV28
CASSFGQAYEQYF
TGTGCCAGCAGTTTTGGCCAGGCCTACGAGCAGTACTTC
>.|TRBJ2-1|TRBD1|TRBV18
CASYRDRAYNEQFF
TGTGCCAGCTACCGGGACAGGGCCTACAATGAGCAGTTCTTC
>.|TRBJ2-1|TRBD1|TRBV5-4
CASSLPLITGADEQFF
TGTGCCAGCAGCTTGCCTCTAATTACAGGGGCAGATGAGCAGTTCTTC
>.|TRBJ2-1|TRBD2|TRBV2
CARSLAAHNEQFF
TGTGCCAGGTCTCTAGCGGCGCACAATGAGCAGTTCTTC
>.|TRBJ2-7|TRBD2|TRBV7-9
CASSPLTSGRTPEQYF
TGTGCCAGCAGCCCTCTGACTAGCGGGAGAACCCCCGAGCAGTACTTC
>few|TRBJ1-2|TRBD1|TRBV9
CASSVYPPGQGPGGYTF
TGTGCCAGCAGCGTATATCCCCCGGGACAGGGGCCCGGTGGCTACACCTTC
>.|TRBJ2-5|TRBD1|TRBV5-6
CASSVTRGQGETQYF
TGTGCCAGCAGCGTCACCAGGGGGCAAGGAGAGACCCAGTACTTC
>few|TRBJ2-1|.|TRBV7-3
CASSDLAASYNEQFF
TGTGCCAGCAGCGATTTAGCGGCCTCCTACAATGAGCAGTTCTTC
>.|TRBJ2-2|TRBD2|TRBV7-2
CASSWTSDTGELFF
TGTGCCAGCAGTTGGACTAGCGACACCGGGGAGCTGTTTTTT
>.|TRBJ2-7|.|TRBV7-9
CASSLSAGLTTGEQYF
TGTGCCAGCAGCTTATCGGCCGGACTCACAACGGGGGAGCAGTACTTC
>.|TRBJ2-7|.|TRBV6-6
CASSRTRYEQYF
TGTGCCAGCAGCCGTACCAGGTACGAGCAGTACTTC
>.|TRBJ2-3|.|TRBV6-1
CASSIQGGTDTQYF
TGTGCCAGCAGTATACAGGGAGGCACAGATACGCAGTATTTT
>.|TRBJ2-3|TRBD2|TRBV6-4
CASSELAGAADTQYF
TGTGCCAGCAGTGAGCTGGCGGGAGCAGCAGATACGCAGTATTTT
>.|TRBJ2-2|TRBD2|TRBV7-9
CASRPGRADTGELFF
TGTGCCAGCCGACCAGGGAGGGCCGACACCGGGGAGCTGTTTTTT
>.|TRBJ2-3|.|TRBV5-1
CASSGSNSQKDTQYF
TGCGCCAGCAGCGGCAGCAACAGTCAGAAAGATACGCAGTATTTT